This T cell receptor beta chain originates from a study of Tregs in tolerant kidney transplant recipients. This clone was seen a few times. The CDR3 is 14 amino acids. Germline-derived CDR1 and CDR2 are SGHVS and FNYEAQ. With V trimmed by 3 bases and J by 6 bases, 8 bases remained unmatched. The nonmyeloablative bone marrow transplants came from related graft donors, with transient mixed chimerism. Sequencing was performed with immunoSEQ multiplex PCR; in TCRdb, only in-frame clones are kept and a portion is missing. The sample includes about 50,000 clones, roughly 87% of them seen just once. The sample consisted of CD8+ T cells from blood (PBMCs), taken 12 months after the transplant. The TCR comes from a human patient who received a combined kidney and bone marrow transplant. Some T cells may be graft donor cells. This chain connects TRBV7-6 to TRBJ2-7, with TRBD2 matching 7 bases. CDR3 sequence (DNA): TGTGCCAGCAGCTTCGGGGAGGGGTATTCCGAGCAGTACTTC. Its protein product is CASSFGEGYSEQYF.